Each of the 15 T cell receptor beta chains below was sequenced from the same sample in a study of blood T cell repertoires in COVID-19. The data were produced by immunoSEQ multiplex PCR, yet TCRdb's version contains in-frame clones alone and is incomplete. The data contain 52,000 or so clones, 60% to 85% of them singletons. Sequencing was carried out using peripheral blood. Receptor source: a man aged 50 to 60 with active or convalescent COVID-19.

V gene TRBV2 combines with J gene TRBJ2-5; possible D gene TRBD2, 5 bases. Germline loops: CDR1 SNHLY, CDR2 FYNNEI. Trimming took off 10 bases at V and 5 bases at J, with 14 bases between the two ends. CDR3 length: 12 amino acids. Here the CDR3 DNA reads TGTGCCACCCAACTGCGGAGGGAGACCCAGTACTTC. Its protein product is CATQLRRETQYF.

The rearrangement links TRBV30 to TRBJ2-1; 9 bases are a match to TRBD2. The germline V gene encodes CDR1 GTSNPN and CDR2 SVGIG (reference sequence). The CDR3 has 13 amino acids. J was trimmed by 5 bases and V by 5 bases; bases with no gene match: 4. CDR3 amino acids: CAWAGGPNNEQFF. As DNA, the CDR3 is TGTGCCTGGGCGGGAGGGCCGAACAATGAGCAGTTCTTC.

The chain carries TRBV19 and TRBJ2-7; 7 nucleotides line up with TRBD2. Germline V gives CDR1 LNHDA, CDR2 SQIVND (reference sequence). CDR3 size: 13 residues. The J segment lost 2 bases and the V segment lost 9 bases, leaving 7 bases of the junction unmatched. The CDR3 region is CARWREWTYEQYF. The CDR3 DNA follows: TGTGCCAGGTGGCGGGAGTGGACCTACGAGCAGTACTTC.

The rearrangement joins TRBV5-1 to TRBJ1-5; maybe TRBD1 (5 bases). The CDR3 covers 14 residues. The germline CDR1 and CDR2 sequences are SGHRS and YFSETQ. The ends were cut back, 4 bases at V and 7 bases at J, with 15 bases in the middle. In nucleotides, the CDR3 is TGCGCCAGCAGCCCGGCGGGGGAGGAGCAGCCCCAGCATTTT. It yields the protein CASSPAGEEQPQHF.

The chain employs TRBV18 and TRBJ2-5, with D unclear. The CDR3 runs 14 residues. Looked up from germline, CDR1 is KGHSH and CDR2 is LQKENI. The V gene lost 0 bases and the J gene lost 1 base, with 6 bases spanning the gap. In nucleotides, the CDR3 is TGTGCCAGCTCACCACCAACGGGCCAAGAGACCCAGTACTTC. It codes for CASSPPTGQETQYF.

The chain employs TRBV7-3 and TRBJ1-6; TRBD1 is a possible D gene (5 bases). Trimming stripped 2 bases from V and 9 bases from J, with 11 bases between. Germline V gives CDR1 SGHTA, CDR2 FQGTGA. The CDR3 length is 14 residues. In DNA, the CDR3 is TGTGCCAGCAGCTTAGGAGGGCAGGGTTCACCCCTCCACTTT. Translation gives CASSLGGQGSPLHF.

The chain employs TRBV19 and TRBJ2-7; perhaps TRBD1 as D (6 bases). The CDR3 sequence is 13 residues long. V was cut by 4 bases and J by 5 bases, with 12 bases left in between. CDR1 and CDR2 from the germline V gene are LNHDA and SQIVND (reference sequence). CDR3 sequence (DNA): TGTGCCAGTAGTAGGGGACAAACCAACGAGCAGTACTTC. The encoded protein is CASSRGQTNEQYF.

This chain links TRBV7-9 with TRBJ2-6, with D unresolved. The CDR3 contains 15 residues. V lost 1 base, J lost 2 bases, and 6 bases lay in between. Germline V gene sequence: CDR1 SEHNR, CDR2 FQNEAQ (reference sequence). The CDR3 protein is CASSLVPTGANVLTF. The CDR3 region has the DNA TGTGCCAGCAGCTTAGTCCCCACTGGGGCCAACGTCCTGACTTTC.

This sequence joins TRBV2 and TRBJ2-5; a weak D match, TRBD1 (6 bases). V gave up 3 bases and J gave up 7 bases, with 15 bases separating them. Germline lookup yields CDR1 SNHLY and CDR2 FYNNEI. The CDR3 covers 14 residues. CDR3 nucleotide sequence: TGTGCCAGCAGTGAGAGGGCGGTAGGGGGGACCCAGTACTTC. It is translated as CASSERAVGGTQYF.

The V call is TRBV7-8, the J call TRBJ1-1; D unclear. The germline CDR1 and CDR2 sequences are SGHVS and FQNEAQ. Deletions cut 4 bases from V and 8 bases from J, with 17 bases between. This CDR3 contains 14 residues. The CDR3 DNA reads TGTGCCAGCAGCTCTCCCCTCTCGGGTCTCGAAGCTTTCTTT. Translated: CASSSPLSGLEAFF.

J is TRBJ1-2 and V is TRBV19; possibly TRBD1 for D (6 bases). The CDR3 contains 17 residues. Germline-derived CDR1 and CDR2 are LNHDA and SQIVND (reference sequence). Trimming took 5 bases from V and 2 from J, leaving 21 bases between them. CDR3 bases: TGTGCCAGTAGTTACGACATCTCGACAGGATCCAACTATGGCTACACCTTC. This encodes CASSYDISTGSNYGYTF.

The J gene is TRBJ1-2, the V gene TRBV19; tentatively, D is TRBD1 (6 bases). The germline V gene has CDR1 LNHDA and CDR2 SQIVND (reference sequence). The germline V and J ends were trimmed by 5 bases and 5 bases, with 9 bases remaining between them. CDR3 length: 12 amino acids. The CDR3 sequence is CASSPTGYGYTF. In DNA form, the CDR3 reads TGTGCCAGTAGTCCCACAGGGTATGGCTACACCTTC.

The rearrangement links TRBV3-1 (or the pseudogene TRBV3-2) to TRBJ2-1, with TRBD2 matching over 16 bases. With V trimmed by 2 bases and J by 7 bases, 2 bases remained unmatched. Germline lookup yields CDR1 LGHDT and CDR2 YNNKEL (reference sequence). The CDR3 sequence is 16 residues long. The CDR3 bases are TGTGCCAGCAGCCAATGGGGACTAGCGGGGGGGAATGAGCAGTTCTTC. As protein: CASSQWGLAGGNEQFF.

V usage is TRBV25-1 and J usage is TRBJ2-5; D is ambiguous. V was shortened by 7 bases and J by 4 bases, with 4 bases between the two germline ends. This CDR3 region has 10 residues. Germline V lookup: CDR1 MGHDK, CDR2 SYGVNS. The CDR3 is CASTGETQYF. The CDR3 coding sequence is TGTGCCAGCACCGGAGAGACCCAGTACTTC. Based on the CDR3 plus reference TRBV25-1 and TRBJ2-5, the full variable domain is EADIYQTPRYLVIGTGKKITLECSQTMGHDKMYWYQQDPGMELHLIHYSYGVNSTEKGDLSSESTVSRIRTEHFPLTLESARPSHTSQYLCASTGETQYFGPGTRLLVL.

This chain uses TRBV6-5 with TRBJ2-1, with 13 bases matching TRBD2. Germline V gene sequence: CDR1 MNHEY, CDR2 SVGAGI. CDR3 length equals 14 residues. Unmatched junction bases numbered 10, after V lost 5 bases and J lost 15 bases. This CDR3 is CASSTSGGAPWRFF. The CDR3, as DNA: TGTGCCAGCAGTACTAGCGGGGGGGCCCCTTGGCGGTTCTTC.